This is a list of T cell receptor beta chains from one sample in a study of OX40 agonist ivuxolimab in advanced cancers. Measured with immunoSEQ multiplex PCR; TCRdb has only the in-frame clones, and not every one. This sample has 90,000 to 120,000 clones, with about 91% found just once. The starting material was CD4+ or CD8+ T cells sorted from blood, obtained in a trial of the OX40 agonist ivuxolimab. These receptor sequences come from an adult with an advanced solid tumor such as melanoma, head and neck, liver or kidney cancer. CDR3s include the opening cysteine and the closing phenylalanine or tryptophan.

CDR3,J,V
CASSALQGNYGYTF,TRBJ1-2,TRBV5-4
CAWSPGNYEQYF,TRBJ2-7,TRBV30
CASSLGQNYNTGELFF,TRBJ2-2,TRBV5-4
CASSAWDRRAEAFF,TRBJ1-1,TRBV5-4
CASRFNWGEKLFF,TRBJ1-4,TRBV7-2
CASSPRQGVGTIYF,TRBJ1-3,TRBV6-1
CASSYSKIQGYEQYF,TRBJ2-7,TRBV6-5
CSVEGGGKATDTQYF,TRBJ2-3,TRBV29-1
CASSSGRDRRYEQYF,TRBJ2-7,TRBV19
CASSLQDTDTQYF,TRBJ2-3,TRBV11-3
CASSLGQGFAGELFF,TRBJ2-2,TRBV11-3
CATLNENTEAFF,TRBJ1-1,TRBV6-5
CASSFFQGYEQYF,TRBJ2-7,TRBV7-6
CAWKSSDTEAFF,TRBJ1-1,TRBV30
CASTLEASGAFF,TRBJ1-1,TRBV6-1
CASRTPGDEQYF,TRBJ2-7,TRBV6-5
CASSVGTSGLYNEQFF,TRBJ2-1,TRBV11-2
CASSRDNRDPDTQYF,TRBJ2-3,TRBV7-3
CASSVWEGGETQYF,TRBJ2-5,TRBV28
CASSDSFRGARKTEAFF,TRBJ1-1,TRBV25-1
CASSEALGGKNIQYF,TRBJ2-4,TRBV2
CASSVWDRNTEAFF,TRBJ1-1,TRBV19
CASSVEGAGPNYGYTF,TRBJ1-2,TRBV9
CASSYDSNQPQHF,TRBJ1-5,TRBV6-5
CASSTDSTVGNEQFF,TRBJ2-1,TRBV5-1
CASSLRAAGESEQYF,TRBJ2-7,TRBV11-2
CASSLQGVGTDTQYF,TRBJ2-3,TRBV5-1
CASSLPKHEQYF,TRBJ2-7,TRBV7-7
CASSEARGGRATTDTQYF,TRBJ2-3,TRBV6-1
CASRDTGLAYGYTF,TRBJ1-2,TRBV11-2
CASSLFSVNTGELFF,TRBJ2-2,TRBV11-2
CASSPQGYEQYF,TRBJ2-7,TRBV28
CAWGNSYEQYF,TRBJ2-7,TRBV30
CAWSVLQGAYGYTF,TRBJ1-2,TRBV30
CSVEGTANTGELFF,TRBJ2-2,TRBV29-1
CASSKGEARETQYF,TRBJ2-5,TRBV5-1
CASSPGPNTEAFF,TRBJ1-1,TRBV18
CASSILAGAREQYF,TRBJ2-7,TRBV6-1
CASSLQGKGNVGELFF,TRBJ2-2,TRBV10-1
CASSFTTGGSGSNQPQHF,TRBJ1-5,TRBV7-8
CASSLIGGGAYEQYF,NA,TRBV5-4
CASKGTGNQPQHF,TRBJ1-5,TRBV6-6
CAWSEQGLMGGYTF,TRBJ1-2,TRBV30
CASSLAGEAYNEQFF,TRBJ2-1,TRBV5-1
CASSESGGGSVFFGYTF,TRBJ1-2,TRBV6-1
CASRSPVSGGQGDTQYF,TRBJ2-3,TRBV12-2
CAISEGRGYEQYF,TRBJ2-7,TRBV10-3
CASSGQGGTQYF,TRBJ2-5,TRBV19
CASSLVGGGGETQYF,TRBJ2-5,TRBV7-7
CASSPLAGGQETQYF,TRBJ2-5,TRBV5-1
CASSSTASLAKNIQYF,TRBJ2-4,TRBV28
CASSEDNTGELFF,TRBJ2-2,TRBV6-1
CASSVAPAGGNTGELFF,TRBJ2-2,TRBV9
CASSPLDRAGNTIYF,TRBJ1-3,TRBV18
CASSHPKQLGEQFF,TRBJ2-1,TRBV7-3
CASSLAAAGEVGDTDTQYF,TRBJ2-3,TRBV7-8
CASCPPGRGGTEAFF,TRBJ1-1,TRBV6-5
CATSLGNVRDEQFF,TRBJ2-1,TRBV10-3
CASSYRSGSTHEQYF,TRBJ2-7,TRBV7-6